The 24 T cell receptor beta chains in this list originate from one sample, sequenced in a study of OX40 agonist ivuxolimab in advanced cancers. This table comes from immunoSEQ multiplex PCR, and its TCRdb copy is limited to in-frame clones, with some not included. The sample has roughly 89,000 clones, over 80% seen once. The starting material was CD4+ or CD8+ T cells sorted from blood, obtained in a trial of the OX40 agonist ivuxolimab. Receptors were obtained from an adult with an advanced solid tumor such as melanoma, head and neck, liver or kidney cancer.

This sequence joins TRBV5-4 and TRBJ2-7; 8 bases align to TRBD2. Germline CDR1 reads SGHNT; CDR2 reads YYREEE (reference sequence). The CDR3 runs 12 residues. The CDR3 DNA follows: TGTGCCAGCAGCTTCCCCGCGGGAGGTCTAACGGTC. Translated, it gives CASSFPAGGLTV.

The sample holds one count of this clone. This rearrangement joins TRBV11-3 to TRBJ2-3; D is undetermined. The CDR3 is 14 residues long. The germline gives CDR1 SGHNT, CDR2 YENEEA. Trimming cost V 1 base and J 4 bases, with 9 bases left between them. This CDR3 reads CASSLADHADTQYF. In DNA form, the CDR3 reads TGTGCCAGCAGCTTAGCGGACCATGCAGATACGCAGTATTTT.

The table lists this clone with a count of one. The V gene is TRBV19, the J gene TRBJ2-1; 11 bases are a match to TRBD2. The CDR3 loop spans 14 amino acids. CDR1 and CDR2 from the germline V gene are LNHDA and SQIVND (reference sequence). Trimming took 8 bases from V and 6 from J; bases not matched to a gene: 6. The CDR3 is CASGLAGLGNEQFF. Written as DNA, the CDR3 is TGTGCCAGTGGACTAGCGGGCTTAGGCAATGAGCAGTTCTTC.

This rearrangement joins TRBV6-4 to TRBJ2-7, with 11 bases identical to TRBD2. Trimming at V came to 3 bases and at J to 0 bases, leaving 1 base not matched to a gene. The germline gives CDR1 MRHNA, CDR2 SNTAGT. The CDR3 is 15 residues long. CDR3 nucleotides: TGTGCCAGCAGTGAAGGGACTAGCGGCTCCTACGAGCAGTACTTC. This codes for CASSEGTSGSYEQYF.

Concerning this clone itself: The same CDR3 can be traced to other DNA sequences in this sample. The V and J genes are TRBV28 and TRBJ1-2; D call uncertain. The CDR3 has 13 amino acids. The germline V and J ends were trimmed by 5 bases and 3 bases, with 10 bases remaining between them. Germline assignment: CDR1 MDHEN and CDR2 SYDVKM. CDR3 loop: CASSPGLDYGYTF. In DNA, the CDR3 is TGTGCCAGCAGTCCCGGACTCGACTATGGCTACACCTTC.

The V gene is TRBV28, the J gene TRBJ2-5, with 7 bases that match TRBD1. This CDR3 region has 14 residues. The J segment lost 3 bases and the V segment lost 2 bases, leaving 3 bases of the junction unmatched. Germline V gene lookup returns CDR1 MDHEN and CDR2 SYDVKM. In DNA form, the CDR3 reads TGTGCCAGCAGTTTAGCGACAGGGAAAGAGACCCAGTACTTC. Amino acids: CASSLATGKETQYF.

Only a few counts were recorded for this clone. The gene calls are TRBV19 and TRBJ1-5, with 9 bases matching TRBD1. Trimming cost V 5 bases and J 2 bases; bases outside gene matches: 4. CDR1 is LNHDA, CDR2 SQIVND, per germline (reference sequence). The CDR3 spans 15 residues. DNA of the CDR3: TGTGCCAGTAGTTCCCGGGACAGGGGCAATCAGCCCCAGCATTTT. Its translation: CASSSRDRGNQPQHF. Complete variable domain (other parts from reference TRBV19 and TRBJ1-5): DGGITQSPKYLFRKEGQNVTLSCEQNLNHDAMYWYRQDPGQGLRLIYYSQIVNDFQKGDIAEGYSVSREKKESFPLTVTSAQKNPTAFYLCASSSRDRGNQPQHFGDGTRLSIL.

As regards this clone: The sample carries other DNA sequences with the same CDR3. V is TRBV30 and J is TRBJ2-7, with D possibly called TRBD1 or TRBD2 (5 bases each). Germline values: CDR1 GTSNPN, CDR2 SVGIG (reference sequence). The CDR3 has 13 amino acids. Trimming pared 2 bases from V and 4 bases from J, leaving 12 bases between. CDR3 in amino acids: CAWSIGTGYEQYF. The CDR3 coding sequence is TGTGCCTGGAGTATCGGGACCGGGTACGAGCAGTACTTC. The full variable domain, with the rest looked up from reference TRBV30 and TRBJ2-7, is SQTIHQWPATLVQPVGSPLSLECTVEGTSNPNLYWYRQAAGRGLQLLFYSVGIGQISSEVPQNLSASRPQDRQFILSSKKLLLSDSGFYLCAWSIGTGYEQYFGPGTRLTVT.

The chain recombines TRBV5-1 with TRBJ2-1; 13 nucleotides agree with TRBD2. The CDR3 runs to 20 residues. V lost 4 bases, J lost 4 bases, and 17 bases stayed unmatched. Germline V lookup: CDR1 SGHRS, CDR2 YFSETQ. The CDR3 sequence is CASSPDVNSGTSGMYNEQFF. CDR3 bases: TGCGCCAGCAGCCCAGACGTAAATTCCGGGACTAGCGGGATGTACAATGAGCAGTTCTTC. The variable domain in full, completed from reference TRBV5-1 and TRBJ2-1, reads KAGVTQTPRYLIKTRGQQVTLSCSPISGHRSVSWYQQTPGQGLQFLFEYFSETQRNKGNFPGRFSGRQFSNSRSEMNVSTLELGDSALYLCASSPDVNSGTSGMYNEQFFGPGTRLTVL.

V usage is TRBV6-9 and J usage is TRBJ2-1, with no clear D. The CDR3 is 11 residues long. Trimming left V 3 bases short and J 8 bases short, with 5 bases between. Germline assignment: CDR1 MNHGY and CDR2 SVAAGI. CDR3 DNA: TGTGCCAGCAGTTACCTCCATGAGCAGTTCTTC. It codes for CASSYLHEQFF.

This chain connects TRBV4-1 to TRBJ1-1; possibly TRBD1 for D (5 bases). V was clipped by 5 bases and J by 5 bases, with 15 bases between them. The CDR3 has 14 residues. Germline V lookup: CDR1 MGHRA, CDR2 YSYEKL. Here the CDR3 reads CASSSRGGRTEAFF. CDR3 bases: TGCGCCAGCAGCTCCCGGGGGGGTCGGACTGAAGCTTTCTTT.

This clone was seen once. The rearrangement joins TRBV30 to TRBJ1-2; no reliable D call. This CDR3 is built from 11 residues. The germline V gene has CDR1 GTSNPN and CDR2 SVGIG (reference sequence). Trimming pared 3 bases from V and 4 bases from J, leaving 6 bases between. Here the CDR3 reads CAWRFGYGYTF. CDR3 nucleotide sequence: TGTGCCTGGAGATTTGGCTATGGCTACACCTTC.

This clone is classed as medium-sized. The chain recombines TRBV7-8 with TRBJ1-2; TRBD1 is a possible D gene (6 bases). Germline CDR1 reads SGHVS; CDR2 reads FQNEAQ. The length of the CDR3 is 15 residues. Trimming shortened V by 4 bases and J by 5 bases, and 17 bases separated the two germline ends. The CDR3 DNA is TGTGCCAGCAGCTCCCTCACCTGGGGGCATTATGGCTACACCTTC. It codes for CASSSLTWGHYGYTF.

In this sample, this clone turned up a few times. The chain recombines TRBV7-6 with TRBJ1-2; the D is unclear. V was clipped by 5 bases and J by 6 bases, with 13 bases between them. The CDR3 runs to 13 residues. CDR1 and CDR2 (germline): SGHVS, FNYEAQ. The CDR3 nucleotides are TGTGCCAGCAGCGAAGCTTGGGCCGATGGCTACACCTTC. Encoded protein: CASSEAWADGYTF.

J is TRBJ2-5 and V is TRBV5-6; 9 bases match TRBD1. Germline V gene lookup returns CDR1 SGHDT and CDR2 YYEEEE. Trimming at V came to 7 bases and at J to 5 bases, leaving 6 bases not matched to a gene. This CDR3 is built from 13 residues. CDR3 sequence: CASGQTGGETQYF. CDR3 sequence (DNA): TGTGCCAGCGGCCAGACAGGGGGGGAGACCCAGTACTTC.

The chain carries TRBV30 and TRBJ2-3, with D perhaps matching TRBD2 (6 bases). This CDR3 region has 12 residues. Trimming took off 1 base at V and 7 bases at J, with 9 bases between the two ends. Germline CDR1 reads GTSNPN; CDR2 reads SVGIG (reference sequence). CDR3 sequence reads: CAWSASAYTQYF. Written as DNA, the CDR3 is TGTGCCTGGAGTGCTAGCGCGTATACGCAGTATTTT.

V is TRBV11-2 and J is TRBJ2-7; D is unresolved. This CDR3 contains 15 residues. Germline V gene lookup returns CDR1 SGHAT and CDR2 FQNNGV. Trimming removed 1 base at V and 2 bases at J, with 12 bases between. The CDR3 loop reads CASSLAVQPTYEQYF. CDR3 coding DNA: TGTGCCAGCAGCTTAGCCGTACAGCCCACCTACGAGCAGTACTTC.

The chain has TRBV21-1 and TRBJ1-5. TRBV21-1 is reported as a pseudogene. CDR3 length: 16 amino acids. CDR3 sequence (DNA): TGTGCCAGCACCAACCTGGGGGGGGCGCGTTGCCAGCCCCAGCATTTT. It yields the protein CASTNLGGARCQPQHF.

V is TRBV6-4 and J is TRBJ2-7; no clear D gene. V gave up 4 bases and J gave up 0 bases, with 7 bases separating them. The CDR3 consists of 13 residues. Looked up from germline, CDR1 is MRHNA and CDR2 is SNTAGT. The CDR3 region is CASSALSSYEQYF. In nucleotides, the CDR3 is TGTGCCAGCAGTGCCTTAAGCTCCTACGAGCAGTACTTC.

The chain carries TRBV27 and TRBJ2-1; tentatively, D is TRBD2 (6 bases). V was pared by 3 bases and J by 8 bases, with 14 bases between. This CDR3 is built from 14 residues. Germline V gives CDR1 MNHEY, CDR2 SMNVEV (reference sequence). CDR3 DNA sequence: TGTGCCAGCAGTTTCTTCCAGGGCGGGGATGAGCAGTTCTTC. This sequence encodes CASSFFQGGDEQFF.

CDR3 bases: TGTGCCAGCAGCTCCGCATTCACCGGGGAGCTGTTTTTT. The encoded protein is CASSSAFTGELFF. The gene calls are TRBV5-6 and TRBJ2-2; D call uncertain. The CDR3 length is 13 residues. Deletions cut 3 bases from V and 4 bases from J, with 7 bases between. Germline V gene lookup returns CDR1 SGHDT and CDR2 YYEEEE.

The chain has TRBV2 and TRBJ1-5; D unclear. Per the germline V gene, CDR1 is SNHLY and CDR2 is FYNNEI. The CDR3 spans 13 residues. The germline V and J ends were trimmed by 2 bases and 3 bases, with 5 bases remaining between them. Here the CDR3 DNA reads TGTGCCAGCAGTGAAATGAACAATCAGCCCCAGCATTTT. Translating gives CASSEMNNQPQHF.

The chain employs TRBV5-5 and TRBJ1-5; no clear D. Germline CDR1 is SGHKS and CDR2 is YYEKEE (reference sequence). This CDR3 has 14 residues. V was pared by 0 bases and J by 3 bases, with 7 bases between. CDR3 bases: TGTGCCAGCAGCTTGGACCCCTTCAATCAGCCCCAGCATTTT. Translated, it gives CASSLDPFNQPQHF. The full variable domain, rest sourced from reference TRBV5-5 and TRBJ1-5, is DAGVTQSPTHLIKTRGQQVTLRCSPISGHKSVSWYQQVLGQGPQFIFQYYEKEERGRGNFPDRFSARQFPNYSSELNVNALLLGDSALYLCASSLDPFNQPQHFGDGTRLSIL.

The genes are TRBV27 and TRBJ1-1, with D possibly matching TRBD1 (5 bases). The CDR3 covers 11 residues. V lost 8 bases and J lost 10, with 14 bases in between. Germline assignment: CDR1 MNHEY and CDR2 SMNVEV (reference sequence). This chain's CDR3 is CASRSGGRAFF. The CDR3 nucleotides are TGTGCCAGCCGTTCGGGGGGAAGAGCTTTCTTT.